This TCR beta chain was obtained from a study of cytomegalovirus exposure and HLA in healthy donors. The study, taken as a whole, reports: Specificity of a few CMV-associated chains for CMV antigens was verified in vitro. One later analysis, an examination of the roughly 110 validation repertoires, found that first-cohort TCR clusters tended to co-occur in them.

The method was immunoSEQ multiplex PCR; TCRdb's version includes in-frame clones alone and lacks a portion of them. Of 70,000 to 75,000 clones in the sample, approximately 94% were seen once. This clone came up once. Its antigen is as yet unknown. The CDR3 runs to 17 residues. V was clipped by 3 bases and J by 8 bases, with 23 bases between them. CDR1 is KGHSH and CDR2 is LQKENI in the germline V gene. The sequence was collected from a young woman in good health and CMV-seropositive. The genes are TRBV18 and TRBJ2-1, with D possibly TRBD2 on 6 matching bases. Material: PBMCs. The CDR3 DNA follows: TGTGCCAGCTCACCGGACCGACCGGGACTCCCTCTCGATGAGCAGTTCTTC. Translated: CASSPDRPGLPLDEQFF.